This TCR beta chain was recovered during a study of blood T cell repertoires in COVID-19. Study as a whole: Material from acute and convalescent COVID-19 was sourced from the United States, Italy and Spain. The analysed material was cDNA or gDNA that came from T cells, B-cell-depleted T cells, or PBMCs.

Germline V gene lookup returns CDR1 SGDLS and CDR2 YYNGEE. This CDR3 spans 14 amino acids. Trimming cost V 0 bases and J 5 bases; bases outside gene matches: 1. In the authors' workflow: Amplification from reference gene primers served as the basis for estimated nucleated cell counts. Sequencing was performed with immunoSEQ multiplex PCR; in TCRdb, only in-frame clones are kept and a portion is missing. Clone size and the V and J calls come from that table; the DNA yielded D and trimming. The sample has roughly 140,000 clones; approximately 89% are singletons. The sequenced material came from peripheral blood. The sequence derives from a human donor in a cohort sampled during active COVID-19. V and J are TRBV9 and TRBJ2-7; the match to TRBD2 covers 11 bases. CDR3 coding DNA: TGTGCCAGCAGCGTAGAGGGACTAGCGGACGAGCAGTACTTC. It yields the protein CASSVEGLADEQYF.